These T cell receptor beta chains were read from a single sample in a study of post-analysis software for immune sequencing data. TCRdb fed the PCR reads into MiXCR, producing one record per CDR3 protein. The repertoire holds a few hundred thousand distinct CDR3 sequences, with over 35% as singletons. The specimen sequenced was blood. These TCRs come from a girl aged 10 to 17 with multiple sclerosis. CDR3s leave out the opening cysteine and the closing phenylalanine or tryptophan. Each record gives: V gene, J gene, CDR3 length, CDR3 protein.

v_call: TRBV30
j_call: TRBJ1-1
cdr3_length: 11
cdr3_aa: AWRDSLNTEAF

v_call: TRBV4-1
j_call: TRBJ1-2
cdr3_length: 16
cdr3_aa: ASSQGNGRTPLYYGYT

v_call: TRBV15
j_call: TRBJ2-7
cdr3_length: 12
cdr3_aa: ATSRGISSYEQY

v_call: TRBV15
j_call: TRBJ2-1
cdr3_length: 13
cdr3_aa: ATSRADEFYNEQF

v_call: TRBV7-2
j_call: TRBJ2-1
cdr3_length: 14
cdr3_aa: ASSPIRETTYNEQF

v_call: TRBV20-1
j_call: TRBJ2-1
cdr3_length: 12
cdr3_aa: SAWSESGANEQF

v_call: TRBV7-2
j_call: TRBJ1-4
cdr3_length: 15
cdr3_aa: ASSLRGQGSGDEKLF

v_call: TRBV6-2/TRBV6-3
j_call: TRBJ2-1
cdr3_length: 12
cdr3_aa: ASSMSSGYNEQF

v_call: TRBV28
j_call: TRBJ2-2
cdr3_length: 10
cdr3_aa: ASSLWAGELF

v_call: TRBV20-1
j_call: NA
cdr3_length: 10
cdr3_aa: STRDVGYEQY

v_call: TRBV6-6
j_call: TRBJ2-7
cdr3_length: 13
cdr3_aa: ASSFIRDRDPEQY

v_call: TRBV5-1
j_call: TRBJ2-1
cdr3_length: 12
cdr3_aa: ASSGPQGVNEQF

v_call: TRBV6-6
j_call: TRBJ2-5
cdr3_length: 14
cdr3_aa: ASSHPMDRGWETQY

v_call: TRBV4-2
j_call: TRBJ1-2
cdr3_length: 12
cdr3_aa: ASSQDGAGYGYT

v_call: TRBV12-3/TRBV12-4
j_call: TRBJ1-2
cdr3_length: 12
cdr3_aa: ASGRSDLNYGYT

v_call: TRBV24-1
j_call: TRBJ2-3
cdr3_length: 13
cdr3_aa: ATSGRGHGTDTQY

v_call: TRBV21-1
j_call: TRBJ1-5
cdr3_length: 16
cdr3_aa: ASSPRAWRILSNQPQH

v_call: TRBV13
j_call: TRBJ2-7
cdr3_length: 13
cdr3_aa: ASEFSRTGGYEQY

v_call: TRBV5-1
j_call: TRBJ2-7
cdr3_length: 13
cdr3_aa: ASSPEPGMAPEQY

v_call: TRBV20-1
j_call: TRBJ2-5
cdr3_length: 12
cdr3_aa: SASLTSGQETQY

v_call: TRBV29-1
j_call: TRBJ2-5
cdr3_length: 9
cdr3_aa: SVGGGETQY

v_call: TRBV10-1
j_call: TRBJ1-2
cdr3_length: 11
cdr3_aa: ASSESGDYGYT

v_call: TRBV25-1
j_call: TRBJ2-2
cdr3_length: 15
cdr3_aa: ASSDGLAGGGTGELF

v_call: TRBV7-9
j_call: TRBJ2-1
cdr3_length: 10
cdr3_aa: ASSQASGEQF

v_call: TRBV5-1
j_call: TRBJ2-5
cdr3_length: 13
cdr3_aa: ASSFHGQGQETQY

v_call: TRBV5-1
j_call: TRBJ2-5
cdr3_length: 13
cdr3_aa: ASSWLTSLQETQY

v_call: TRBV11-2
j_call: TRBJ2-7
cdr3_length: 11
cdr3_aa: ASSLERGGEQY

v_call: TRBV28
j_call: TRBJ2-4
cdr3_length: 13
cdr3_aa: ASSYRGRAKNIQY

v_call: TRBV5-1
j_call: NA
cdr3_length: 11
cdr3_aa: ASSLVSGYEQY

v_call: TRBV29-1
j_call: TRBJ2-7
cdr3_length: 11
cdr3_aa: SVGEYREYEQY

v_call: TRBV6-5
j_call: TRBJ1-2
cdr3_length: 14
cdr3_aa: ASSYTVAGANYGYT

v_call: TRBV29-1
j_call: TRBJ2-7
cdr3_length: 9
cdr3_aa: SVRRGYEQY

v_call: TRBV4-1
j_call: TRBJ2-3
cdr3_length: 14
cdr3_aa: ASSQVLGPKVDTQY

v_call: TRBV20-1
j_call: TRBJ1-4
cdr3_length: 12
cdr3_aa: SASRPATNEKLF

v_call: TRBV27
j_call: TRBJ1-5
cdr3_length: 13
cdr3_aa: ASRGTGSLVQPQH

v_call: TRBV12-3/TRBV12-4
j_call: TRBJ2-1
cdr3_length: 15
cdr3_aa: ASRVLAGGVLWDEQF